The 27 T cell receptor beta chains below all came from one sample that was sequenced in a study of cytomegalovirus exposure and HLA in healthy donors. PCR primers comprised 60 Vbeta and 13 Jbeta primers. The method was immunoSEQ multiplex PCR; TCRdb's version includes in-frame clones alone and lacks a portion of them. This table holds about 96,000 clones, approximately 75% found once. Sequencing was carried out using PBMCs. Receptors originate from a woman aged 70-85 years in good health and CMV-seropositive.

The genes are TRBV7-9 and TRBJ2-1, with unresolved D. In germline, CDR1 is SEHNR, CDR2 FQNEAQ (reference sequence). The CDR3 extends over 15 amino acids. Between the trimmed V and J ends, which lost 0 bases and 8 bases, there was a span of 14 bases. As DNA, the CDR3 is TGTGCCAGCAGCTTAGCCCACGGTAGTCTCCATGAGCAGTTCTTC. This translates into CASSLAHGSLHEQFF.

The chain uses TRBV4-3 and TRBJ2-3, with a weak D call TRBD2 (6 bases). CDR3 size: 19 residues. The ends were cut back, 0 bases at V and 2 bases at J, with 21 bases in the middle. Germline-derived CDR1 and CDR2 are LGHNA and YSLEER. CDR3 nucleotide sequence: TGCGCCAGCAGCCAAGAAGAGACTAGAGGCAGGGTTACCACAGATACGCAGTATTTT. Translated: CASSQEETRGRVTTDTQYF.

The chain uses TRBV6-1 and TRBJ2-7; possible D gene TRBD1, 6 bases. Germline V gene data show CDR1 as MNHNS and CDR2 as SASEGT. V was pared by 2 bases and J by 6 bases, with 20 bases between. This CDR3 contains 16 residues. CDR3 residues: CASSENPLTGAREQYF. CDR3 bases: TGTGCCAGCAGTGAAAATCCCCTGACAGGTGCACGCGAGCAGTACTTC.

The gene calls are TRBV11-3 and TRBJ1-3, with TRBD1 matching 10 bases. J lost 2 bases, V lost 5 bases, and 3 bases had no gene match. CDR1 is SGHNT and CDR2 is YENEEA in the germline V gene. This CDR3 region has 15 residues. DNA of the CDR3: TGTGCCAGCAGCCCCGGGACAGGGGCTGGAAACACCATATATTTT. Amino acids: CASSPGTGAGNTIYF.

Only a few counts were recorded for this clone. V and J are TRBV7-2 and TRBJ1-2, with 9 bases that match TRBD1. CDR1 SGHTA and CDR2 FQGNSA come from the germline V gene. This CDR3 has 13 residues. With V trimmed by 4 bases and J by 13 bases, 10 bases remained unmatched. The CDR3 spells CASSSLGTGLSTF. As DNA, the CDR3 is TGTGCCAGCAGCTCCCTCGGGACAGGGCTCTCCACCTTC.

The J gene is TRBJ2-3, the V gene TRBV14; D not certain. Germline-derived CDR1 and CDR2 are SGHDN and FVKESK. The CDR3 loop spans 14 amino acids. V was clipped by 0 bases and J by 7 bases, with 11 bases between them. The CDR3: CASSQDLTVYTQYF. The CDR3 DNA reads TGTGCCAGCAGCCAAGATTTGACTGTGTATACGCAGTATTTT.

The chain combines TRBV19 with TRBJ1-3; TRBD1 matches at 7 bases. The germline gives CDR1 LNHDA, CDR2 SQIVND (reference sequence). V gave up 5 bases and J gave up 2 bases; unmatched junction bases: 6. This CDR3 has 15 residues. The CDR3 nucleotides read TGTGCCAGTAGTCTGGAAAGGGGGCCTGGAAACACCATATATTTT. Its protein product is CASSLERGPGNTIYF.

The V and J genes are TRBV5-1 and TRBJ2-5, with 10 bases fitting TRBD2. After removal of 4 bases from V and 1 base from J, the junction contained 1 base not matched to a gene. Germline CDR1 and CDR2: SGHRS and YFSETQ. The CDR3 totals 14 residues. CDR3 protein: CASSVAGGQETQYF. DNA of the CDR3: TGCGCCAGCAGCGTAGCGGGGGGCCAAGAGACCCAGTACTTC.

V gene TRBV11-1 combines with J gene TRBJ2-3, with 10 nucleotides matching TRBD1. Germline values: CDR1 SGHAT, CDR2 FQDESV (reference sequence). This CDR3 is 14 amino acids long. Trimming took 5 bases from V and 3 from J; bases not matched to a gene: 2. Here the CDR3 DNA reads TGTGCCAGCAGCCGGGACAGGGGTACAGATACGCAGTATTTT. Encoded protein: CASSRDRGTDTQYF.

This chain links TRBV11-2 with TRBJ2-5; the D is unclear. CDR3 length equals 13 residues. Germline V gives CDR1 SGHAT, CDR2 FQNNGV. V gave up 0 bases and J gave up 4 bases, with 6 bases separating them. Here the CDR3 reads CASSLEVRETQYF. In DNA form, the CDR3 reads TGTGCCAGCAGCTTAGAAGTGCGAGAGACCCAGTACTTC.

This clone was recorded a few times. The rearrangement joins TRBV19 to TRBJ2-5, with TRBD1 matching over 7 bases. V trimming: 5 bases; J trimming: 5 bases; junction bases outside the gene matches: 11. CDR3 length equals 15 residues. CDR1 LNHDA and CDR2 SQIVND come from the germline V gene (reference sequence). The CDR3 loop is CASSPGDSGRETQYF. The CDR3, as DNA: TGTGCCAGTAGTCCCGGGGACAGCGGCCGGGAGACCCAGTACTTC.

This clone was picked up a small number of times. The genes are TRBV2 and TRBJ2-7; TRBD1 matches 9 bases. The germline V gene has CDR1 SNHLY and CDR2 FYNNEI. CDR3 length equals 15 residues. The V and J ends lost 6 bases and 3 bases, in that order; junction bases with no gene match: 9. This chain's CDR3 is CASRKTGGEVYEQYF. For the CDR3, the DNA is TGTGCCAGCAGAAAAACAGGGGGCGAAGTCTACGAGCAGTACTTC.

The CDR3 loop is CASQGFGGYTF. CDR3 in DNA: TGTGCCAGTCAGGGGTTTGGTGGCTACACCTTC. The chain combines TRBV28 with TRBJ1-2; possibly TRBD1 for D (6 bases). The V gene lost 9 bases and the J gene lost 7 bases, with 12 bases spanning the gap. Looked up from germline, CDR1 is MDHEN and CDR2 is SYDVKM. The CDR3 is 11 residues long.

This sequence joins TRBV5-6 and TRBJ1-5; D uncertain. Trimming took 1 base from V and 2 from J, leaving 10 bases between them. Germline values: CDR1 SGHDT, CDR2 YYEEEE. The CDR3 consists of 15 residues. The CDR3 reads CASSLRGSGNQPQHF. The CDR3 DNA reads TGTGCCAGCAGCTTGCGGGGTTCGGGCAATCAGCCCCAGCATTTT. Supplemented by reference TRBV5-6 and TRBJ1-5, the full variable domain reads DAGVTQSPTHLIKTRGQQVTLRCSPKSGHDTVSWYQQALGQGPQFIFQYYEEEERQRGNFPDRFSGHQFPNYSSELNVNALLLGDSALYLCASSLRGSGNQPQHFGDGTRLSIL.

This chain links TRBV4-2 with TRBJ2-5, with 9 nucleotides matching TRBD1. The CDR3 has 17 amino acids. Looked up from germline, CDR1 is LGHNA and CDR2 is YNFKEQ. V shed 0 bases, J shed 4 bases, and the junction held 9 bases outside the gene matches. CDR3 region: CASSQEPSGTGRETQYF. The CDR3 DNA sequence: TGTGCCAGCAGCCAAGAACCATCCGGGACAGGGAGAGAGACCCAGTACTTC.

The CDR3 nucleotides read TGTGCCAGCAACATAGCAAAAGAGACCCAGTACTTC. Translating gives CASNIAKETQYF. This rearrangement joins TRBV28 to TRBJ2-5; D remains unclear. V lost 7 bases to trimming and J lost 3 bases, with 9 bases between them. The CDR3 runs to 12 residues. Per germline, CDR1 MDHEN and CDR2 SYDVKM. Full variable domain (missing parts from reference TRBV28 and TRBJ2-5): DVKVTQSSRYLVKRTGEKVFLECVQDMDHENMFWYRQDPGLGLRLIYFSYDVKMKEKGDIPEGYSVSREKKERFSLILESASTNQTSMYLCASNIAKETQYFGPGTRLLVL.

The V call is TRBV5-1, the J call TRBJ2-5; TRBD1 matches 7 bases. Germline V lookup: CDR1 SGHRS, CDR2 YFSETQ. The CDR3 has 15 amino acids. Trimming cost V 5 bases and J 2 bases; bases outside gene matches: 9. The CDR3 reads CASSGNPGQQETQYF. CDR3 sequence (DNA): TGCGCCAGCAGTGGAAACCCGGGACAGCAAGAGACCCAGTACTTC.

CDR3 residues: CASSLGQINEKLFF. Here the CDR3 DNA reads TGTGCCAGCAGCTTGGGTCAGATTAATGAAAAACTGTTTTTT. J is TRBJ1-4 and V is TRBV5-6; D is undetermined. The germline CDR1 and CDR2 sequences are SGHDT and YYEEEE. The CDR3 runs 14 residues. V lost 0 bases, J lost 4 bases, and 7 bases lay in between.

The rearrangement joins TRBV18 to TRBJ2-7, with 8 bases identical to TRBD2. The CDR3 spans 14 residues. The germline V gene has CDR1 KGHSH and CDR2 LQKENI. The V and J ends lost 5 bases and 5 bases, in that order; junction bases with no gene match: 8. The CDR3 sequence: CASSAGGPTNEQYF. For the CDR3, the DNA is TGTGCCAGCTCAGCGGGGGGACCCACCAACGAGCAGTACTTC.

This clone showed up just a few times. The chain employs TRBV7-8 and TRBJ2-5, with 9 positions matching TRBD1. The CDR3 runs 16 residues. Germline V gene lookup returns CDR1 SGHVS and CDR2 FQNEAQ. V lost 3 bases, J lost 5 bases, and 10 bases stayed unmatched. The CDR3 DNA reads TGTGCCAGCAGCTTGCGAGCCGGGACAGGGTACGAGACCCAGTACTTC. Translated, it gives CASSLRAGTGYETQYF.

This chain's CDR3 is CASSSGTGGHRYGYTF. In DNA, the CDR3 is TGTGCCAGCAGTTCCGGGACAGGGGGCCATCGTTATGGCTACACCTTC. J is TRBJ1-2 and V is TRBV28, with 12 nucleotides matching TRBD1. The CDR3 runs to 16 residues. Germline V lookup: CDR1 MDHEN, CDR2 SYDVKM. Losses at the gene ends were 4 bases for V and 5 bases for J; bases not matched to a gene: 8.

This rearrangement joins TRBV4-3 to TRBJ2-7; D not resolved. Between the trimmed V and J ends, which lost 0 bases and 6 bases, there was a span of 12 bases. The germline V gene encodes CDR1 LGHNA and CDR2 YSLEER. CDR3 length: 14 residues. For the CDR3, the DNA is TGCGCCAGCAGCCAAGATACGGGTCCATCCGAGCAGTACTTC. This encodes CASSQDTGPSEQYF.

The CDR3 nucleotides read TGTGCCAGTAGTGCCCCCTCAATCTATTCAGGGGGCTATGGCTACACCTTC. Protein product: CASSAPSIYSGGYGYTF. The rearrangement uses TRBV19 and TRBJ1-2; 7 bases line up with TRBD1. This CDR3 is built from 17 residues. Germline CDR1 LNHDA, CDR2 SQIVND (reference sequence). V shed 5 bases, J shed 4 bases, and the junction held 16 bases outside the gene matches.

This chain connects TRBV2 to TRBJ2-5, with D tentatively TRBD2 (7 bases). V dropped 10 bases and J dropped 5 bases, with 23 bases sitting between them. Germline V lookup: CDR1 SNHLY, CDR2 FYNNEI. The CDR3 extends over 15 amino acids. CDR3 nucleotide sequence: TGTGCCACCCCCCGGGGGAGGGGGTTTGCGGAGACCCAGTACTTC. It yields the protein CATPRGRGFAETQYF.

The CDR3 loop is CASSESPGGSFEQYF. CDR3 nucleotides: TGTGCCAGCAGTGAATCCCCAGGGGGCTCGTTCGAGCAGTACTTC. This chain connects TRBV6-1 to TRBJ2-7; the match to TRBD1 covers 8 bases. The length of the CDR3 is 15 residues. Germline V gene lookup returns CDR1 MNHNS and CDR2 SASEGT. Unmatched junction bases numbered 9, after V lost 2 bases and J lost 6 bases.

The chain carries TRBV5-1 and TRBJ1-4; 7 nucleotides line up with TRBD1. The CDR3 has 15 residues. Germline V gene sequence: CDR1 SGHRS, CDR2 YFSETQ. V shed 0 bases, J shed 4 bases, and the junction held 3 bases outside the gene matches. CDR3 in DNA: TGCGCCAGCAGCTTGGTAGGGGGCGGTAATGAAAAACTGTTTTTT. The encoded protein is CASSLVGGGNEKLFF.

The chain couples TRBV7-3 to TRBJ2-1; no firm D call. This CDR3 contains 14 residues. In germline, CDR1 is SGHTA, CDR2 FQGTGA. Between the trimmed V and J ends, which lost 4 bases and 8 bases, there was a span of 15 bases. CDR3 sequence: CASSSKPDNDEQFF. CDR3 coding DNA: TGTGCCAGCAGCTCTAAGCCAGACAACGATGAGCAGTTCTTC.